This T cell receptor (beta chain) originates from a study of blood T cell repertoires in COVID-19. Background on the study: Samples of COVID-19 (acute and convalescent) were obtained from the United States, Italy and Spain. T cells, B-cell-depleted T cells, or PBMCs supplied cDNA or gDNA.

Between the trimmed V and J ends, which lost 1 base and 0 bases, there was a span of 16 bases. CDR3 length: 17 amino acids. Germline CDR1 and CDR2: MNHEY and SMNVEV (reference sequence). Authors' processing steps: The authors estimated nucleated cell counts from reference gene primer amplification. Repertoires were generated with immunoSEQ multiplex PCR, while TCRdb's copy carries only in-frame clones and drops some. From that table come the V and J calls and clone size; the DNA was used to work out D and trimming. The sample includes a few hundred thousand clones, about nine tenths seen only once; the top ten take 1%.

Sequencing was carried out using peripheral blood. This chain joins TRBV27 and TRBJ2-7; possibly TRBD1 for D (6 bases). This sequence originates from a man between 45 and 60 years old with active or convalescent COVID-19. Here the CDR3 DNA reads TGTGCCAGCAGTTTATACTCGAGGGGGATTTACTCCTACGAGCAGTACTTC. Translated: CASSLYSRGIYSYEQYF.